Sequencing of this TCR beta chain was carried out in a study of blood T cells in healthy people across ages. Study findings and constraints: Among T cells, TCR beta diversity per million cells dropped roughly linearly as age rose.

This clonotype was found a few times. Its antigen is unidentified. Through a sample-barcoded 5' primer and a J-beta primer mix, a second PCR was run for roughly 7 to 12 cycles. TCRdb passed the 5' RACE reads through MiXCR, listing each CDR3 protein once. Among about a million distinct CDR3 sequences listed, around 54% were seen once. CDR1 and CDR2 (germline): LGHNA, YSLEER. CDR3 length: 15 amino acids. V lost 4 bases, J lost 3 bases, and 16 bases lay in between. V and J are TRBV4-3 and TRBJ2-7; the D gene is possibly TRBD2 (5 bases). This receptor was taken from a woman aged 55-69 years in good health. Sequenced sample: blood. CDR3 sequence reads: CASSRKRVGGYEQYF. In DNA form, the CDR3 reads TGCGCCAGCAGCCGGAAGAGAGTAGGAGGCTACGAGCAGTACTTC.